The 24 T cell receptor beta chains below come from one sample, sequenced in a study of cytomegalovirus exposure and HLA in healthy donors. Researchers ran the PCR with 60 Vbeta and 13 Jbeta primers. Only in-frame clones appear in the TCRdb table, and some are missing; sequencing was by immunoSEQ multiplex PCR. The sample has roughly 89,000 clones, around 84% seen once; the top ten hold around 2%. What was sequenced was PBMCs. These receptor sequences come from a man younger than 35 in good health and CMV-seronegative.

The rearrangement links TRBV6-5 to TRBJ1-1; D not certain. V was clipped by 5 bases and J by 6 bases, with 13 bases between them. This CDR3 is built from 13 residues. The V gene's germline CDR1 is MNHEY and CDR2 SVGAGI. The CDR3 DNA follows: TGTGCCAGCAGTGAAGGAGGGTATCCTGAAGCTTTCTTT. Amino acid sequence: CASSEGGYPEAFF.

This chain links TRBV19 with TRBJ1-4; the D gene is possibly TRBD1 (6 bases). The CDR3 has 13 residues. Trimming removed 10 bases at V and 3 bases at J, with 12 bases between. Per germline, CDR1 LNHDA and CDR2 SQIVND (reference sequence). Here the CDR3 DNA reads TGTGCCACCCAGACAGGCCCTAATGAAAAACTGTTTTTT. It codes for CATQTGPNEKLFF.

This clone was counted a few times. This chain links TRBV9 with TRBJ2-3; D may be TRBD1 (6 bases). This CDR3 is 17 amino acids long. Trimming stripped 4 bases from V and 6 bases from J, with 24 bases between. Looked up from germline, CDR1 is SGDLS and CDR2 is YYNGEE. This chain's CDR3 is CASSRGLTGTGSDTQYF. The CDR3 coding sequence is TGTGCCAGCAGCAGAGGCCTTACAGGGACCGGTTCGGATACGCAGTATTTT.

The V call is TRBV2, the J call TRBJ1-1; 9 nucleotides align to TRBD1. The CDR3 loop spans 14 amino acids. Germline V lookup: CDR1 SNHLY, CDR2 FYNNEI. V was clipped by 9 bases and J by 4 bases; unmatched bases: 9. The CDR3 loop reads CASRGGQGITEAFF. CDR3 coding DNA: TGTGCCAGTCGGGGGGGACAGGGCATCACTGAAGCTTTCTTT.

The count of this clone is one. The chain combines TRBV29-1 with TRBJ2-3, with a weak D call TRBD1 (5 bases). The CDR3 is 11 amino acids. CDR1 and CDR2 (germline): SQVTM, ANQGSEA. V lost 7 bases and J lost 2, with 7 bases in between. The DNA of the CDR3 is TGCAGCGCCAGGGTCACAGATACGCAGTATTTT. Translation gives CSARVTDTQYF.

The table lists this clone with a count of one. The V and J genes are TRBV7-3 and TRBJ1-2, with D tentatively TRBD1 (6 bases). Germline V gene sequence: CDR1 SGHTA, CDR2 FQGTGA. V dropped 1 base and J dropped 3 bases, with 9 bases sitting between them. There are 14 residues in the CDR3. CDR3 in amino acids: CASSLNRVDYGYTF. CDR3 DNA: TGTGCCAGCAGCTTAAACAGGGTCGACTATGGCTACACCTTC.

The count of this clone is one. The rearrangement uses TRBV15 and TRBJ1-1; D possibly corresponds to TRBD1 (5 bases). CDR1 LNHNV and CDR2 YYDKDF come from the germline V gene (reference sequence). This CDR3 is built from 16 residues. V lost 6 bases to trimming and J lost 4 bases, with 21 bases between them. In DNA, the CDR3 is TGTGCCACCAGTCCTCCCCACCGGGTGGGGGGCACTGAAGCTTTCTTT. It codes for CATSPPHRVGGTEAFF. The variable domain in full, completed from reference TRBV15 and TRBJ1-1, reads DAMVIQNPRYQVTQFGKPVTLSCSQTLNHNVMYWYQQKSSQAPKLLFHYYDKDFNNEADTPDNFQSRRPNTSFCFLDIRSPGLGDTAMYLCATSPPHRVGGTEAFFGQGTRLTVV.

CDR3 in DNA: TGTGCCAGCAGTGAAGCAGGAGGACGGTTGAACATTCAGTACTTC. This gives the protein CASSEAGGRLNIQYF. The chain recombines TRBV2 with TRBJ2-4; weak D call: TRBD2 (5 bases). V was pared by 0 bases and J by 7 bases, with 13 bases between. The CDR3 spans 15 residues. The V gene's germline CDR1 is SNHLY and CDR2 FYNNEI.

This chain joins TRBV28 and TRBJ1-3; 7 bases line up with TRBD1. This CDR3 has 14 amino acids. CDR1 and CDR2 (germline): MDHEN, SYDVKM. Germline trimming cut 5 bases from V and 3 bases from J; bases unmatched to any gene: 4. CDR3 nucleotides: TGTGCCAGCAGTCTGGGACAGCTTGGAAACACCATATATTTT. Translating gives CASSLGQLGNTIYF. The complete variable domain, with remaining parts taken from reference TRBV28 and TRBJ1-3, reads DVKVTQSSRYLVKRTGEKVFLECVQDMDHENMFWYRQDPGLGLRLIYFSYDVKMKEKGDIPEGYSVSREKKERFSLILESASTNQTSMYLCASSLGQLGNTIYFGEGSWLTVV.

This sequence joins TRBV4-1 and TRBJ2-7, with a possible D match to TRBD1 (5 bases). The CDR3 loop spans 15 amino acids. With 6 bases removed from V and 3 bases from J, the gap between germline ends came to 18 bases. From germline, CDR1 is MGHRA and CDR2 YSYEKL. CDR3 sequence reads: CASSAMARDRYEQYF. The CDR3 DNA reads TGCGCCAGCAGTGCTATGGCCAGGGATCGCTACGAGCAGTACTTC.

The sample holds one count of this clone. The chain couples TRBV9 to TRBJ1-2; 9 nucleotides line up with TRBD1. The length of the CDR3 is 15 residues. Germline CDR1 is SGDLS and CDR2 is YYNGEE. V was clipped by 3 bases and J by 0 bases; unmatched bases: 3. The CDR3 nucleotides read TGTGCCAGCAGCGGAACAGGGGGCACTAACTATGGCTACACCTTC. Residues: CASSGTGGTNYGYTF.

The chain recombines TRBV19 with TRBJ2-2; TRBD2 might be the D (5 bases). The V end was cut by 6 bases, the J end by 1 base, with 9 bases between. This CDR3 is built from 14 residues. The germline CDR1 and CDR2 sequences are LNHDA and SQIVND (reference sequence). The DNA for the CDR3 is TGTGCCAGTAGATTAGCGAGGAACACCGGGGAGCTGTTTTTT. Translating it yields CASRLARNTGELFF.

This clone was detected a few times. The chain couples TRBV19 to TRBJ1-2; TRBD1 might be the D (6 bases). Germline loops: CDR1 LNHDA, CDR2 SQIVND (reference sequence). Trimming shortened V by 5 bases and J by 1 base, and 14 bases separated the two germline ends. This CDR3 region has 15 residues. CDR3 nucleotide sequence: TGTGCCAGTAGTCGACTCTTACAGGGTAACTATGGCTACACCTTC. This gives the protein CASSRLLQGNYGYTF.

The genes are TRBV11-2 and TRBJ1-2; a possible D gene is TRBD1 (6 bases). The V end was cut by 5 bases, the J end by 1 base, with 20 bases between. Germline V CDR1 and CDR2: SGHAT, FQNNGV. The CDR3 runs to 17 residues. The CDR3 region has the DNA TGTGCCAGCAGCCGTCGGGGGGGCGGGGGAATTAACTATGGCTACACCTTC. This translates into CASSRRGGGGINYGYTF.

This clone appeared once. The J gene is TRBJ2-2, the V gene TRBV7-9, with D possibly being TRBD2 (5 bases). The CDR3 is made up of 15 amino acids. The ends were cut back, 2 bases at V and 4 bases at J, with 11 bases in the middle. Germline V CDR1 and CDR2: SEHNR, FQNEAQ (reference sequence). CDR3 region: CASSLLGDSTGELFF. CDR3 coding DNA: TGTGCCAGCAGCTTACTCGGGGATAGCACCGGGGAGCTGTTTTTT.

V is TRBV5-1 and J is TRBJ2-5; TRBD1 matches at 7 bases. Germline-derived CDR1 and CDR2 are SGHRS and YFSETQ. The CDR3 consists of 15 residues. After removal of 4 bases from V and 5 bases from J, the junction contained 11 bases not matched to a gene. The chain's CDR3 is CASSRVTGDGETQYF. CDR3 sequence (DNA): TGCGCCAGCAGCAGAGTCACAGGGGATGGGGAGACCCAGTACTTC.

V is TRBV18 and J is TRBJ1-4; 7 bases map to TRBD1. The CDR3 is made up of 15 amino acids. Germline assignment: CDR1 KGHSH and CDR2 LQKENI. J was trimmed by 5 bases and V by 6 bases; bases with no gene match: 9. The CDR3 loop is CASSTTGQLNEKLFF. The DNA for the CDR3 is TGTGCCAGCTCTACGACGGGACAGTTAAATGAAAAACTGTTTTTT.

This clone was counted between two and nine times. The chain combines TRBV6-5 with TRBJ2-7, with D possibly matching TRBD1 (5 bases). Germline-derived CDR1 and CDR2 are MNHEY and SVGAGI. The CDR3 runs to 15 residues. With 7 bases removed from V and 4 bases from J, the gap between germline ends came to 20 bases. In DNA, the CDR3 is TGTGCCAGCACCGACTCGCGGCAGGGTAGTTACGAGCAGTACTTC. Residues: CASTDSRQGSYEQYF.

This sequence joins TRBV27 and TRBJ2-1, with 9 bases identical to TRBD2. This CDR3 region has 19 residues. CDR1 is MNHEY, CDR2 SMNVEV, per germline (reference sequence). The junction had 13 bases not matched to a gene; V was cut back by 1 base and J by 3 bases. CDR3 DNA: TGTGCCAGCAGTTTATACCTAGCGGGAACGCTTACTCTCTACAATGAGCAGTTCTTC. This gives the protein CASSLYLAGTLTLYNEQFF.

This clone was detected a few times. The chain uses TRBV29-1 and TRBJ2-2; D gene ambiguous. Germline V gene sequence: CDR1 SQVTM, CDR2 ANQGSEA. Trimming pared 4 bases from V and 2 bases from J, leaving 8 bases between. The CDR3 consists of 13 residues. CDR3 loop: CSVARQNTGELFF. CDR3 coding DNA: TGCAGCGTTGCGAGACAAAACACCGGGGAGCTGTTTTTT.

Concerning this clone itself: At the DNA level, this CDR3 is encoded by other sequences in the same sample as well. The CDR3 is CASSPGQGGSPLHF. DNA of the CDR3: TGTGCCAGCTCACCGGGACAGGGGGGTTCACCCCTCCACTTT. The chain employs TRBV18 and TRBJ1-6; 11 bases agree with TRBD1. The ends lost 3 bases at V and 9 bases at J; junction bases unmatched: 1. The CDR3 has 14 residues. The V gene's germline CDR1 is KGHSH and CDR2 LQKENI.

V usage is TRBV7-9 and J usage is TRBJ2-3; D is uncertain. With 3 bases removed from V and 0 bases from J, the gap between germline ends came to 10 bases. Germline loops: CDR1 SEHNR, CDR2 FQNEAQ (reference sequence). The CDR3 covers 15 residues. CDR3 sequence (DNA): TGTGCCAGCAGCTTGTCCCACTATAGCACAGATACGCAGTATTTT. As protein: CASSLSHYSTDTQYF.

V and J are TRBV10-2 and TRBJ1-6; tentatively, D is TRBD1 (5 bases). This CDR3 contains 19 residues. V gave up 3 bases and J gave up 0 bases, with 18 bases separating them. Germline loops: CDR1 WSHSY, CDR2 SAAADI. This CDR3 is CASSDQGGWGNSYNSPLHF. CDR3 sequence (DNA): TGCGCCAGCAGTGACCAGGGAGGGTGGGGAAACTCCTATAATTCACCCCTCCACTTT.

This clone was recorded a few times. This rearrangement joins TRBV7-2 to TRBJ2-1; TRBD1 is a possible D gene (5 bases). This CDR3 contains 14 residues. Germline V gene lookup returns CDR1 SGHTA and CDR2 FQGNSA. V lost 5 bases and J lost 5, with 13 bases in between. In DNA form, the CDR3 reads TGTGCCAGCAGCCAAAGGGAAGGGGACAATGAGCAGTTCTTC. Translated, it gives CASSQREGDNEQFF.